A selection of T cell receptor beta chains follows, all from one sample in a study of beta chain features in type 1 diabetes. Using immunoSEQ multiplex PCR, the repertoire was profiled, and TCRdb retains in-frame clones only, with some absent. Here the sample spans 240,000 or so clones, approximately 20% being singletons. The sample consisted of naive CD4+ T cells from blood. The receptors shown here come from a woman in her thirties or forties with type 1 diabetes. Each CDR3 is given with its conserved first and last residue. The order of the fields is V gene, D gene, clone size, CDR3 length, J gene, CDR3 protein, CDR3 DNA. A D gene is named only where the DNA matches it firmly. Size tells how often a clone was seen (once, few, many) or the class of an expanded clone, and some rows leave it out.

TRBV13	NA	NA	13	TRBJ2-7	CASTTSGAYEQYF	TGTGCCAGCACCACCTCAGGGGCCTACGAGCAGTACTTC
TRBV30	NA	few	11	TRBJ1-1	CAWSVAEEAFF	TGTGCCTGGAGTGTGGCGGAAGAAGCTTTCTTT
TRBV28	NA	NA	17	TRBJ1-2	CAIDMGLTGGTGYGYTF	TGTGCCATCGATATGGGGCTCACAGGCGGCACGGGCTATGGCTACACCTTC
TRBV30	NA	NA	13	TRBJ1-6	CAWSIASPKTLHF	TGTGCCTGGAGTATAGCCAGCCCAAAAACCCTCCACTTT
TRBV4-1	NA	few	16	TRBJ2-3	CASSPLGKRSTDTQYF	TGCGCCAGCAGCCCCCTGGGGAAGCGGAGCACAGATACGCAGTATTTT
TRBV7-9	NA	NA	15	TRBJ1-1	CASSPRAGLNTEAFF	TGTGCCAGCAGCCCAAGGGCAGGGCTGAACACTGAAGCTTTCTTT
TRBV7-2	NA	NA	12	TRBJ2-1	CASSLGEDEQFF	TGTGCCAGCAGCTTAGGGGAGGATGAGCAGTTCTTC
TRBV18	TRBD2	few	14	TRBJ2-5	CASSPRGGEETQYF	TGTGCCAGCTCACCACGGGGAGGGGAAGAGACCCAGTACTTC
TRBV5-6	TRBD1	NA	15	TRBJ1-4	CASSLLQGAGEKLFF	TGTGCCAGCAGCTTGTTGCAGGGGGCAGGTGAAAAACTGTTTTTT
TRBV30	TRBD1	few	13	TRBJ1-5	CAWSNDRDQPQHF	TGTGCCTGGAGCAACGACAGGGATCAGCCCCAGCATTTT
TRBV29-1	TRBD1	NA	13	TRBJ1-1	CSVVQGGNTEAFF	TGCAGCGTCGTACAGGGGGGAAACACTGAAGCTTTCTTT
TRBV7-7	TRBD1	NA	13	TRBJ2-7	CASSQDRAYEQYF	TGTGCCAGCAGTCAAGACAGGGCTTACGAGCAGTACTTC
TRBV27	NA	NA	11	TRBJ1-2	CASSNRYGYTF	TGTGCCAGCAGTAATCGCTATGGCTACACCTTC
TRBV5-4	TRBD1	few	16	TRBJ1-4	CASSQGASPTNEKLFF	TGTGCCAGCAGCCAGGGGGCCAGCCCAACTAATGAAAAACTGTTTTTT
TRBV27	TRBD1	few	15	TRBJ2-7	CASATPGQGFYEQYF	TGTGCCAGCGCTACTCCGGGACAGGGATTCTACGAGCAGTACTTC
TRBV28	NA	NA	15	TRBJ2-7	CASSSIPRGTYEQYF	TGTGCCAGCAGTTCCATTCCTAGAGGCACCTACGAGCAGTACTTC
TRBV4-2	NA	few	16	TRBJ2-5	CASSQDYAGKKETQYF	TGTGCCAGCAGCCAAGATTATGCGGGGAAAAAAGAGACCCAGTACTTC
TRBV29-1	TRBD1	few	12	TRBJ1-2	CSVGGQGGGYTF	TGCAGCGTTGGGGGACAGGGTGGCGGCTACACCTTC
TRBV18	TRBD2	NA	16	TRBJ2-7	CASSPTTVAGVNEQYF	TGTGCCAGCTCACCAACGACTGTAGCGGGAGTGAACGAGCAGTACTTC
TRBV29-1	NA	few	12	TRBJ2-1	CSVHGGPGEQFF	TGCAGCGTCCACGGGGGGCCCGGGGAGCAGTTCTTC
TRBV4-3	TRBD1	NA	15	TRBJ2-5	CASSPRTGVGETQYF	TGCGCCAGCAGCCCCCGGACAGGGGTGGGAGAGACCCAGTACTTC
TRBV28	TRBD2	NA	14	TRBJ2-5	CASTEGTNKKTQYF	TGTGCCAGCACCGAAGGGACTAACAAGAAGACCCAGTACTTC
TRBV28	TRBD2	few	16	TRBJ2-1	CASSPRLAGGRDEQFF	TGTGCCAGCAGTCCAAGACTAGCGGGGGGGCGGGATGAGCAGTTCTTC
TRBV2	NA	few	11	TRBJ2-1	CASSPSGPQFF	TGTGCCAGCAGTCCCAGCGGGCCACAGTTCTTC
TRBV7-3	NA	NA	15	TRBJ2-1	CASSLQRDSYNEQFF	TGTGCCAGCAGCTTACAACGGGACTCCTACAATGAGCAGTTCTTC
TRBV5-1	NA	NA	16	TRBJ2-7	CASRKGVGTTYYEQYF	TGCGCCAGCAGAAAGGGGGTCGGGACAACATACTACGAGCAGTACTTC
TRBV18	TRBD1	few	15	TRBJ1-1	CASSPGVDRDTEAFF	TGTGCCAGCTCACCAGGTGTGGACAGGGACACTGAAGCTTTCTTT
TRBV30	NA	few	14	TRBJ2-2	CAWRAGLNTGELFF	TGTGCCTGGAGGGCAGGGTTGAACACCGGGGAGCTGTTTTTT
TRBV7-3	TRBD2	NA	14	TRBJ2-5	CASSQTSAQETQYF	TGTGCCAGCAGCCAGACTAGCGCCCAAGAGACCCAGTACTTC
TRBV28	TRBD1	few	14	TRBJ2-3	CAISILQGTDTQYF	TGTGCCATCTCCATACTACAGGGGACAGATACGCAGTATTTT
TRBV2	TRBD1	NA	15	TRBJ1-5	CAAGGGQGRGQPQHF	TGTGCCGCCGGTGGGGGACAGGGACGAGGGCAGCCCCAGCATTTT
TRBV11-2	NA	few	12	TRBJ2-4	CASSLGVDIQYF	TGTGCCAGCAGCTTAGGCGTAGACATTCAGTACTTC
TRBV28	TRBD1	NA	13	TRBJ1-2	CASSPTGAYGYTF	TGTGCCAGCAGCCCAACAGGGGCCTATGGCTACACCTTC
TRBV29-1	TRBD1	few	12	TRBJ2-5	CSAGQGWETQYF	TGCAGCGCTGGACAGGGGTGGGAGACCCAGTACTTC
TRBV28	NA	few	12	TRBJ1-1	CAIQGSGPEAFF	TGTGCCATCCAGGGTTCTGGACCTGAAGCTTTCTTT
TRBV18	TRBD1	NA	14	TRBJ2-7	CASSPGTVSYEQYF	TGTGCCAGCTCACCAGGGACAGTCTCCTACGAGCAGTACTTC
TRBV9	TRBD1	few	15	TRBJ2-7	CASSVVGTGEYEQYF	TGTGCCAGCAGCGTAGTTGGGACAGGGGAGTACGAGCAGTACTTC
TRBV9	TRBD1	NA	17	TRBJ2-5	CASSVGASRDSGETQYF	TGTGCCAGCAGCGTAGGAGCAAGCCGGGACAGCGGTGAGACCCAGTACTTC
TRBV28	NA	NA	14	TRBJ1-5	CASVVQSSNQPQHF	TGTGCCAGCGTCGTACAGAGTAGCAATCAGCCCCAGCATTTT
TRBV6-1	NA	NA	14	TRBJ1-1	CASSRGQLNTEAFF	TGTGCCAGCAGTCGGGGTCAGTTGAACACTGAAGCTTTCTTT
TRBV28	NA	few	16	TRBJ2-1	CASTDTGHRSYNEQFF	TGTGCCAGCACGGATACGGGACACCGCTCCTACAATGAGCAGTTCTTC
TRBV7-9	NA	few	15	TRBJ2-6	CASSLGLMGANVLTF	TGTGCCAGCAGCCTGGGCTTAATGGGGGCCAACGTCCTGACTTTC